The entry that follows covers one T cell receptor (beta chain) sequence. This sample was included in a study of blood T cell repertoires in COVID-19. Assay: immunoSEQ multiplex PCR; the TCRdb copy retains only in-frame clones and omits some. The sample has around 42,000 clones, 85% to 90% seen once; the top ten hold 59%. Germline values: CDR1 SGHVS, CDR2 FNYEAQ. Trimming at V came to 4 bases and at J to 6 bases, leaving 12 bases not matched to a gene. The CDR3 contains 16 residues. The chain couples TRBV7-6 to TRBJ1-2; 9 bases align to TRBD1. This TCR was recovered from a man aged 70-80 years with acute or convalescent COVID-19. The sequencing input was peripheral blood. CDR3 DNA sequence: TGTGCCAGCAGCTCCGGGAGAGACAGGGGGTGGGATGGCTACACCTTC. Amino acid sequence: CASSSGRDRGWDGYTF.